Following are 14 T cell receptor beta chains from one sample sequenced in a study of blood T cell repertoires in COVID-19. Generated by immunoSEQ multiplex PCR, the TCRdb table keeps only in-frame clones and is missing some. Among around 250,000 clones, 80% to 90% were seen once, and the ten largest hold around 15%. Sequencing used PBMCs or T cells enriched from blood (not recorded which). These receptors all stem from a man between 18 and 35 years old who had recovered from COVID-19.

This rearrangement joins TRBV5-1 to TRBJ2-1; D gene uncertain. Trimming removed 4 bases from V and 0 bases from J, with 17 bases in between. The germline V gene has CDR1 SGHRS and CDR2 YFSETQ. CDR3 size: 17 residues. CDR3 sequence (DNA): TGCGCCAGCAGCCTAGACCCATCTAGGAGCTCCTACAATGAGCAGTTCTTC. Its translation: CASSLDPSRSSYNEQFF.

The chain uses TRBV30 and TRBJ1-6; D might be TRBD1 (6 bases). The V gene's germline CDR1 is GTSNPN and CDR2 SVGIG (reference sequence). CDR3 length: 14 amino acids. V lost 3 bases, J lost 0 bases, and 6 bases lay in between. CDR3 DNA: TGTGCCTGGAGGGACAGCTCCTATAATTCACCCCTCCACTTT. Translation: CAWRDSSYNSPLHF.

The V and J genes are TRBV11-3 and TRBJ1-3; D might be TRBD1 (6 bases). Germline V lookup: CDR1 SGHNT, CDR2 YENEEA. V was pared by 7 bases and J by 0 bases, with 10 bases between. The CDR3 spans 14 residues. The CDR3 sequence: CASTRGGSGNTIYF. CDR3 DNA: TGTGCCAGCACCAGAGGGGGCTCTGGAAACACCATATATTTT.

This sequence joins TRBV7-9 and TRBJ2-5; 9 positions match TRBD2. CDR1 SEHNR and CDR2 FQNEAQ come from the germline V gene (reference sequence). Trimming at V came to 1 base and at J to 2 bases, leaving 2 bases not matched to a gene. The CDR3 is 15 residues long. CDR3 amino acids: CASSLEREVQETQYF. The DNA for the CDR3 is TGTGCCAGCAGCTTAGAGCGGGAGGTTCAAGAGACCCAGTACTTC.

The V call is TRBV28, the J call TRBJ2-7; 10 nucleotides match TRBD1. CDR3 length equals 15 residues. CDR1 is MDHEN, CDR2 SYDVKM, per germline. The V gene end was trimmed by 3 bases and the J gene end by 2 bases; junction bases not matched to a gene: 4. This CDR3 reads CASSLGTGATYEQYF. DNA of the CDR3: TGTGCCAGCAGTTTGGGGACAGGGGCTACCTACGAGCAGTACTTC.

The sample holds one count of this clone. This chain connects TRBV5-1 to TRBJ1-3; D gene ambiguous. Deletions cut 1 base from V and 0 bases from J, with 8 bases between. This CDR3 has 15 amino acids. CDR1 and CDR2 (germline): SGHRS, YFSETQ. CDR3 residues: CASSLNTDSGNTIYF. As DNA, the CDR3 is TGCGCCAGCAGCTTGAATACAGACTCTGGAAACACCATATATTTT.

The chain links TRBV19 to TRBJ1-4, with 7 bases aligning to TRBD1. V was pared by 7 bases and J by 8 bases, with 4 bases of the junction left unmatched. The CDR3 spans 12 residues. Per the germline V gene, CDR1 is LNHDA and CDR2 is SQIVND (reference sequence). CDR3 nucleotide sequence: TGTGCCAGTACACAGGGGCCCGAAAAACTGTTTTTT. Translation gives CASTQGPEKLFF.

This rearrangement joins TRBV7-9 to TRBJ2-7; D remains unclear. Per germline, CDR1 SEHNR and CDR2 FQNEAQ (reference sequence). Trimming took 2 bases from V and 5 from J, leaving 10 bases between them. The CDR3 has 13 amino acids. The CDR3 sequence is CASSLLVGDEQYF. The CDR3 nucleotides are TGTGCCAGCAGCTTATTGGTGGGCGACGAGCAGTACTTC. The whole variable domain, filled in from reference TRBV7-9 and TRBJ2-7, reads DTGVSQNPRHKITKRGQNVTFRCDPISEHNRLYWYRQTLGQGPEFLTYFQNEAQLEKSRLLSDRFSAERPKGSFSTLEIQRTEQGDSAMYLCASSLLVGDEQYFGPGTRLTVT.

The CDR3 is CASSLQNHRYGYTF. DNA for the CDR3: TGTGCCAGCAGTTTACAGAACCACCGCTATGGCTACACCTTC. The V call is TRBV28, the J call TRBJ1-2, with D unclear. CDR3 length: 14 residues. Germline-derived CDR1 and CDR2 are MDHEN and SYDVKM. V lost 2 bases and J lost 4, with 11 bases in between.

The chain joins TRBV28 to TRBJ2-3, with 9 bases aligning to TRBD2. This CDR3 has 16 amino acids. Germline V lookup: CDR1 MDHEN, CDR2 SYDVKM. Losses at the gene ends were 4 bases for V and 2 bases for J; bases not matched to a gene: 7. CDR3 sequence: CASSSPAGGDTDTQYF. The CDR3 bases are TGTGCCAGCAGTTCCCCAGCGGGAGGCGACACAGATACGCAGTATTTT.

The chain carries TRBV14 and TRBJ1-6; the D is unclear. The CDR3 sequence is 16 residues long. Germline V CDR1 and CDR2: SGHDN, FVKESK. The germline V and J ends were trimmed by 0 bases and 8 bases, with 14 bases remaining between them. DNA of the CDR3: TGTGCCAGCAGCCAAGATAGAGCCAGCGGAGATTCACCCCTCCACTTT. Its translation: CASSQDRASGDSPLHF.

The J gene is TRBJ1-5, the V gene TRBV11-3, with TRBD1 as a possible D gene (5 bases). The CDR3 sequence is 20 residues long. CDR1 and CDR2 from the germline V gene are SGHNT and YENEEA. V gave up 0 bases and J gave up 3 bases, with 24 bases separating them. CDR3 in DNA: TGTGCCAGCAGCTTAGAACAAATAGATCACACAGGAGGGCTCAATCAGCCCCAGCATTTT. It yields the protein CASSLEQIDHTGGLNQPQHF. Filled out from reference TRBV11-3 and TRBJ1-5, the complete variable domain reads EAGVVQSPRYKIIEKKQPVAFWCNPISGHNTLYWYLQNLGQGPELLIRYENEEAVDDSQLPKDRFSAERLKGVDSTLKIQPAELGDSAVYLCASSLEQIDHTGGLNQPQHFGDGTRLSIL.

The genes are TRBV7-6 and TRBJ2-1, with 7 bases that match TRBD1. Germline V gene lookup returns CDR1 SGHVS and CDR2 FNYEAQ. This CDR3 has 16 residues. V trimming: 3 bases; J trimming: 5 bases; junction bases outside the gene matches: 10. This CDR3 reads CASSLIGTAADNEQFF. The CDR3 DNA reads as TGTGCCAGCAGCTTGATTGGGACAGCCGCGGACAATGAGCAGTTCTTC.

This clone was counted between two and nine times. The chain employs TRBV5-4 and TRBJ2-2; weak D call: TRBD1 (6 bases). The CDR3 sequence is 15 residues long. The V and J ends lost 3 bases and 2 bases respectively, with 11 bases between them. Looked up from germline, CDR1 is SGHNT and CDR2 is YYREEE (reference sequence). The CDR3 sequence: CASSWGTPNTGELFF. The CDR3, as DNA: TGTGCCAGCAGCTGGGGGACACCAAACACCGGGGAGCTGTTTTTT. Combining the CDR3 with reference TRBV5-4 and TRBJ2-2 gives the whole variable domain ETGVTQSPTHLIKTRGQQVTLRCSSQSGHNTVSWYQQALGQGPQFIFQYYREEENGRGNFPPRFSGLQFPNYSSELNVNALELDDSALYLCASSWGTPNTGELFFGEGSRLTVL.